The T cell receptor beta chain under discussion was sequenced for a study of shared clonotypes between healthy human individuals. Comments on this clone: Its specificity is not known.

The data were produced by immunoSEQ multiplex PCR, yet TCRdb's version contains in-frame clones alone and is incomplete. The data show roughly 2,500,000 clones, approximately 93% seen once. Germline V gene data show CDR1 as MNHEY and CDR2 as SMNVEV (reference sequence). Trimming shortened V by 5 bases and J by 5 bases, and 12 bases separated the two germline ends. The CDR3 is made up of 13 amino acids. General observations from the study: For naive CD4 cells, roughly 5.5% of clonotypes were shared across a handful of donors.

The chain has TRBV27 and TRBJ1-1; D is unclear. The TCR sequence derives from a man between 18 and 35 years old in good health. Some clones in this sample may be carry-over from other donors' samples. Input material: naive CD4+ T cells from PBMCs. Regarding subset: CD45RA+ positively selected. This CDR3 is CASSPRWDTEAFF. The CDR3 DNA reads TGTGCCAGCAGTCCACGTTGGGATACTGAAGCTTTCTTT.